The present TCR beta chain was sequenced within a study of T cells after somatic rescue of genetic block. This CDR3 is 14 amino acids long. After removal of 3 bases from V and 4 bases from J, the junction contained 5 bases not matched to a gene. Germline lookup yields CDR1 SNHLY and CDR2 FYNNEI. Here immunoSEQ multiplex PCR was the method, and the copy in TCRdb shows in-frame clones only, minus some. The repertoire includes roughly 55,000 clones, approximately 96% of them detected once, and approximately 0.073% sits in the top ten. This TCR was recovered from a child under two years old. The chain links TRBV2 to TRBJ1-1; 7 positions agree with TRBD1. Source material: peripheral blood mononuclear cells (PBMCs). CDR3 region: CASSDGAGGTEAFF. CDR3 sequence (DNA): TGTGCCAGCAGTGATGGGGCAGGGGGCACTGAAGCTTTCTTT.